This T cell receptor beta chain was sequenced for a study of blood T cell repertoires in COVID-19. Study context: Nucleic acid was either cDNA or gDNA, and it came from T cells, B-cell-depleted T cells, or PBMCs.

As processed by the authors: The assay estimated nucleated cells by amplifying reference gene primers. Sequencing used immunoSEQ multiplex PCR; TCRdb keeps in-frame clones, though not all of them. That table gives V, J and clone size, and the DNA gave D and trimming. The data show approximately 500,000 clones, with roughly 88% seen just once and over 1.5% held by the top ten. Researchers sorted participants into cohorts using their self-reported clinical history. Cohort 3 recovery required two negative PCRs, clearance, or symptom resolution. CDR3 length: 17 residues. Trimming removed 2 bases from V and 3 bases from J, with 14 bases in between. The germline V gene encodes CDR1 MGHRA and CDR2 YSYEKL.

The source of this sequence is a middle-aged woman who had recovered from COVID-19. The chain links TRBV4-1 to TRBJ1-6; tentative D call: TRBD1 (6 bases). Sequencing input: PBMCs or T cells enriched from blood (not recorded which). The CDR3 loop is CASSQKEDSLYNSPLHF. In DNA, the CDR3 is TGCGCCAGCAGCCAAAAGGAGGACAGCCTCTATAATTCACCCCTCCACTTT.